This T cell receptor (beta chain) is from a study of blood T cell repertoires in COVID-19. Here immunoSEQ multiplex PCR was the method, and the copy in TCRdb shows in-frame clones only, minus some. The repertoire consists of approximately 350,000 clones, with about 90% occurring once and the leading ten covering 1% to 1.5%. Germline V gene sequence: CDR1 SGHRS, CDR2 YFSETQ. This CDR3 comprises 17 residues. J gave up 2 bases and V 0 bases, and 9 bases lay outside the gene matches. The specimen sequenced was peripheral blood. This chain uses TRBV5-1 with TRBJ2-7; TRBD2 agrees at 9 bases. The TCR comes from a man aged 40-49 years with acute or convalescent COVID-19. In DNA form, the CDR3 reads TGCGCCAGCAGCTTGGTGGCTAGCGGGAAGGGGCCCTACGAGCAGTACTTC. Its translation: CASSLVASGKGPYEQYF.